The 21 T cell receptor beta chains in this list originate from one sample, sequenced in a study of OX40 agonist ivuxolimab in advanced cancers. Clones were sequenced by immunoSEQ multiplex PCR, and TCRdb holds only the in-frame ones, with some missing. The top ten clones hold roughly 0.8% of a sample with around 82,000 clones, around 88% of them seen once. The starting material was CD4+ or CD8+ T cells sorted from blood, obtained in a trial of the OX40 agonist ivuxolimab. These receptors all come from an adult with an advanced solid tumor such as melanoma, head and neck, liver or kidney cancer.

The chain combines TRBV7-6 with TRBJ2-3; D unresolved. With 4 bases removed from V and 4 bases from J, the gap between germline ends came to 15 bases. The CDR3 spans 15 residues. Germline V CDR1 and CDR2: SGHVS, FNYEAQ. The CDR3 protein is CASSWLVGKADTQYF. As DNA, the CDR3 is TGTGCCAGCAGCTGGCTCGTGGGAAAGGCAGATACGCAGTATTTT. Full variable domain (remainder filled in from reference TRBV7-6 and TRBJ2-3): GAGVSQSPRYKVTKRGQDVALRCDPISGHVSLYWYRQALGQGPEFLTYFNYEAQQDKSGLPNDRFSAERPEGSISTLTIQRTEQRDSAMYRCASSWLVGKADTQYFGPGTRLTVL.

This rearrangement joins TRBV4-3 to TRBJ2-3, with 8 nucleotides matching TRBD2. CDR3 length: 17 residues. V was pared by 0 bases and J by 5 bases, with 10 bases of the junction left unmatched. The germline V gene has CDR1 LGHNA and CDR2 YSLEER. CDR3 sequence reads: CASSQDLVSGTGDTQYF. Written as DNA, the CDR3 is TGCGCCAGCAGCCAAGATTTGGTTAGCGGGACGGGAGATACGCAGTATTTT.

The V call is TRBV9, the J call TRBJ2-4; either TRBD1 or TRBD2 may fit D (5 bases each). The V end lost 4 bases, the J end lost 8 bases, and 16 bases lay between the germline ends. The CDR3 consists of 14 residues. Germline CDR1 and CDR2: SGDLS and YYNGEE. The CDR3 spells CASSSRTLGDIQYF. The DNA of the CDR3 is TGTGCCAGCAGCTCTAGGACATTGGGGGACATTCAGTACTTC.

The V and J genes are TRBV6-1 and TRBJ1-5; tentative D call: TRBD1 (6 bases). The V and J ends lost 8 bases and 2 bases respectively, with 10 bases between them. The CDR3 is made up of 13 amino acids. Germline assignment: CDR1 MNHNS and CDR2 SASEGT. The DNA for the CDR3 is TGTGCCAGCGCAGGGGAGCGCAATCAGCCCCAGCATTTT. It is translated as CASAGERNQPQHF.

In nucleotides, the CDR3 is TGTGCCAGCAGCGGTTCCTCATTAGCTGGCTACACCTTC. Amino acid sequence: CASSGSSLAGYTF. This sequence joins TRBV6-1 and TRBJ1-2; no firm D call. V lost 6 bases, J lost 7 bases, and 15 bases lay in between. The CDR3 runs to 13 residues. In germline, CDR1 is MNHNS, CDR2 SASEGT.

This chain links TRBV15 with TRBJ1-1; D uncertain. Germline V gene data show CDR1 as LNHNV and CDR2 as YYDKDF (reference sequence). Trimming took 0 bases from V and 7 from J, leaving 15 bases between them. The length of the CDR3 is 15 residues. CDR3: CATSRDLWSVGEAFF. The CDR3 DNA sequence: TGTGCCACCAGCAGAGATCTCTGGAGTGTTGGTGAAGCTTTCTTT.

This chain uses TRBV7-2 with TRBJ2-7, with a tentative D call TRBD2 (7 bases). This CDR3 is 15 amino acids long. Germline V gene data show CDR1 as SGHTA and CDR2 as FQGNSA. V lost 1 base to trimming and J lost 7 bases, with 17 bases between them. CDR3 nucleotide sequence: TGTGCCAGCAGCTTAGGGGTTACAGGGAGGGTAGAGCAGTACTTC. It yields the protein CASSLGVTGRVEQYF.

The rearrangement uses TRBV15 and TRBJ2-6; possibly TRBD2 for D (5 bases). Germline values: CDR1 LNHNV, CDR2 YYDKDF (reference sequence). This CDR3 has 16 residues. Trimming shortened V by 1 base and J by 0 bases, and 7 bases separated the two germline ends. The CDR3 protein is CATSRARDSGANVLTF. CDR3 coding DNA: TGTGCCACCAGCAGAGCCCGGGACTCTGGGGCCAACGTCCTGACTTTC.

The chain has TRBV5-1 and TRBJ2-5; no clear D gene. CDR3 length: 13 residues. Trimming removed 1 base at V and 1 base at J, with 5 bases between. The germline gives CDR1 SGHRS, CDR2 YFSETQ. This chain's CDR3 is CASSLIGQETQYF. As DNA, the CDR3 is TGCGCCAGCAGCTTGATCGGCCAAGAGACCCAGTACTTC.

V is TRBV11-3 and J is TRBJ2-1, with a possible D match to TRBD2 (5 bases). V was cut by 6 bases and J by 9 bases, with 15 bases left in between. Germline CDR1 SGHNT, CDR2 YENEEA. The CDR3 covers 13 residues. The CDR3, as DNA: TGTGCCAGCAGTCAGACTACCCTCGGTGAGCAGTTCTTC. It specifies CASSQTTLGEQFF.

The V gene is TRBV5-1, the J gene TRBJ2-5, with a tentative D call TRBD2 (5 bases). The CDR3 has 13 residues. Trimming removed 3 bases from V and 7 bases from J, with 13 bases in between. Germline CDR1 and CDR2: SGHRS and YFSETQ. CDR3 sequence: CASSWTSEGTQYF. The CDR3 DNA reads TGCGCCAGCAGCTGGACCAGCGAGGGGACCCAGTACTTC.

Only a few counts were recorded for this clone. The rearrangement links TRBV2 to TRBJ1-4; a possible D gene is TRBD1 (5 bases). Trimming took 2 bases from V and 5 from J, leaving 15 bases between them. CDR3 size: 16 residues. Germline-derived CDR1 and CDR2 are SNHLY and FYNNEI. The CDR3 here is CASSERPGRPNEKLFF. For the CDR3, the DNA is TGTGCCAGCAGTGAAAGGCCGGGACGACCAAATGAAAAACTGTTTTTT.

The chain joins TRBV7-2 to TRBJ2-1; D is unresolved. The CDR3 has 13 residues. Between the trimmed V and J ends, which lost 6 bases and 4 bases, there was a span of 10 bases. Germline loops: CDR1 SGHTA, CDR2 FQGNSA. The CDR3, as DNA: TGTGCCAGCAGTCGCCTCAGGTACAATGAGCAGTTCTTC. Protein product: CASSRLRYNEQFF.

This chain connects TRBV10-3 to TRBJ1-4; D is possibly TRBD1 (5 bases). The V end lost 5 bases, the J end lost 6 bases, and 16 bases lay between the germline ends. The CDR3 covers 15 residues. The germline V gene has CDR1 ENHRY and CDR2 SYGVKD. The CDR3 protein is CAISPEGDGDEKLFF. The CDR3 DNA sequence: TGTGCCATCAGTCCCGAAGGGGACGGAGATGAAAAACTGTTTTTT.

The V and J genes are TRBV5-1 and TRBJ1-2; D is possibly TRBD1 (6 bases). The V and J ends lost 4 bases and 7 bases respectively, with 14 bases between them. Germline V gene data show CDR1 as SGHRS and CDR2 as YFSETQ. This CDR3 region has 13 residues. CDR3 in DNA: TGCGCCAGCAGCAACAACAGGGAACCTGGCTACACCTTC. The encoded protein is CASSNNREPGYTF.

The CDR3 region has the DNA TGCGCCAGCAGTCAACGGGACAGGATCTATCAGCCCCAGCATTTT. It specifies CASSQRDRIYQPQHF. The V call is TRBV23-1, the J call TRBJ1-5; 8 bases are a match to TRBD1. TRBV23-1 is an ORF, with its function uncertain. The J segment lost 5 bases and the V segment lost 2 bases, leaving 5 bases of the junction unmatched. This CDR3 has 15 amino acids.

This sequence joins TRBV25-1 and TRBJ2-1; perhaps TRBD2 as D (6 bases). Trimming stripped 3 bases from V and 4 bases from J, with 19 bases between. Germline loops: CDR1 MGHDK, CDR2 SYGVNS. The CDR3 spans 17 residues. The CDR3 loop is CASSEISPGGSYNEQFF. In DNA, the CDR3 is TGTGCCAGCAGTGAGATCAGTCCTGGAGGGTCATACAATGAGCAGTTCTTC.

The rearrangement joins TRBV5-1 to TRBJ1-1; D not resolved. The germline CDR1 and CDR2 sequences are SGHRS and YFSETQ. This CDR3 is built from 14 residues. The V end lost 0 bases, the J end lost 1 base, and 7 bases lay between the germline ends. The DNA for the CDR3 is TGCGCCAGCAGCTTGGGTCCCGGGAACACTGAAGCTTTCTTT. Translation: CASSLGPGNTEAFF.

The rearrangement links TRBV4-1 to TRBJ2-1; maybe TRBD1 (6 bases). V lost 4 bases to trimming and J lost 3 bases, with 16 bases between them. The CDR3 is 16 residues long. The V gene's germline CDR1 is MGHRA and CDR2 YSYEKL. CDR3 in amino acids: CASSRGGQRGYNEQFF. DNA of the CDR3: TGCGCCAGCAGCCGCGGAGGACAGAGAGGCTACAATGAGCAGTTCTTC.

The V call is TRBV6-6, the J call TRBJ1-4; D not certain. With 6 bases removed from V and 11 bases from J, the gap between germline ends came to 16 bases. Germline CDR1 is MNHNY and CDR2 is SVGAGI (reference sequence). This CDR3 contains 13 residues. The CDR3 DNA is TGTGCCAGCAGGGATCCGGACGTTCGGAAACTGTTTTTT. Its translation: CASRDPDVRKLFF.

The V and J genes are TRBV5-6 and TRBJ2-3, with 8 nucleotides matching TRBD1. This CDR3 spans 15 amino acids. Germline V gene lookup returns CDR1 SGHDT and CDR2 YYEEEE. J gave up 1 base and V 4 bases, and 5 bases lay outside the gene matches. The CDR3 sequence: CASSHRGVGTDTQYF. The CDR3 DNA is TGTGCCAGCAGCCACAGGGGGGTGGGCACAGATACGCAGTATTTT.